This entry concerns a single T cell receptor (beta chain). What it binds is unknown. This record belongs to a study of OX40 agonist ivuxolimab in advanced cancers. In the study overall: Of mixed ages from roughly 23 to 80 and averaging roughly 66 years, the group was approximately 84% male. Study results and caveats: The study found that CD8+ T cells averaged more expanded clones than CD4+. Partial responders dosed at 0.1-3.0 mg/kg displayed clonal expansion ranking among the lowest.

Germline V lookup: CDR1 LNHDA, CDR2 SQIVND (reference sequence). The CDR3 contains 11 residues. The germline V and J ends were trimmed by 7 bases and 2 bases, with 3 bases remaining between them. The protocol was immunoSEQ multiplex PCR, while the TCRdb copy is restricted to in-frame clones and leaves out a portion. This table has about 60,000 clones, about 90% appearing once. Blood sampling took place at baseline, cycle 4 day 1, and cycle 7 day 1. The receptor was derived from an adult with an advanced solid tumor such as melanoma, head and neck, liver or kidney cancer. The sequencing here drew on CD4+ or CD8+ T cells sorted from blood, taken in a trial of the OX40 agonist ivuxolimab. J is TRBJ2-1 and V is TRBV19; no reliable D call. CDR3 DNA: TGTGCCAGTAAGGCCTACAATGAGCAGTTCTTC. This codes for CASKAYNEQFF.